These T cell receptor beta chains were read from a single sample in a study of cytomegalovirus exposure and HLA in healthy donors. Clones were read by immunoSEQ multiplex PCR, and TCRdb kept only the in-frame ones, dropping some. The profile shows 100,000 to 150,000 clones, roughly 74% of them singletons. Sequencing was performed on PBMCs. The receptors shown here come from a woman aged 50 to 65 in good health and CMV-seropositive. CDR3s include the opening cysteine and the closing phenylalanine or tryptophan. The order of the fields is D gene, V gene, clone size, J gene, CDR3 DNA, CDR3 protein. A D gene is named only where the DNA matches it firmly. Clone size appears in some rows only: once, few, many, or a class for an expanded clone.

>.|TRBV11-2|.|TRBJ1-1
TGTGCCAGCAGCCACAGGGTCGGTGAAGCTTTCTTT
CASSHRVGEAFF
>.|TRBV2|.|TRBJ1-3
TGTGCCAGCAGAATAGTGTCTGGAAACACCATATATTTT
CASRIVSGNTIYF
>.|TRBV7-2|.|TRBJ1-2
TGTGCCACCAGCGGACAGATCGGTACTGAAGGCTACACCTTC
CATSGQIGTEGYTF
>.|TRBV6-4|few|TRBJ1-2
TGTGCCAGCAAAGGATCGGGGGTAGGCTATGGCTACACCTTC
CASKGSGVGYGYTF
>.|TRBV12-5|.|TRBJ2-2
TGTGCTAGTGGCCCGACATCCGGGGAGCTGTTTTTT
CASGPTSGELFF
>TRBD2|TRBV5-1|.|TRBJ2-5
TGCGCCAGCAGCTTGACTAGCGGATCCCAAGAGACCCAGTACTTC
CASSLTSGSQETQYF
>.|TRBV7-2|.|TRBJ1-5
TGTGCCAGCAGCCCCGACACTTATCAGCCCCAGCATTTT
CASSPDTYQPQHF
>.|TRBV6-5|.|TRBJ2-7
TGTGCCAGCAGGAGACAGTTCTCCTACGAGCAGTACTTC
CASRRQFSYEQYF
>TRBD1|TRBV6-6|.|TRBJ1-3
TGTGCCAGCCGGGGACAGTTCTCTGGAAACACCATATATTTT
CASRGQFSGNTIYF
>.|TRBV25-1|.|TRBJ2-5
TGTGCCAGCAGTAGGGGTGGGGCCTTGGAGACCCAGTACTTC
CASSRGGALETQYF
>TRBD2|TRBV5-1|few|TRBJ2-1
TGCGCCAGCAGCTTGGGCGGGGGTGCGGTAGTGGAGCAGTTCTTC
CASSLGGGAVVEQFF
>.|TRBV30|.|TRBJ1-1
TGTGCCTGGAGTTTCAGGGCGAACACTGAAGCTTTCTTT
CAWSFRANTEAFF
>TRBD1|TRBV5-1|.|TRBJ2-4
TGCGCCAGCAGCTTGGGCAGGGGGCCCATGGCCAAAAACATTCAGTACTTC
CASSLGRGPMAKNIQYF
>.|TRBV10-3|.|TRBJ2-1
TGTGCCATCGCTAGCTCCTACAATGAGCAGTTCTTC
CAIASSYNEQFF
>TRBD1|TRBV29-1|.|TRBJ1-2
TGCAGCGTTGAGGTGACAGGGGGTGGCTACACCTTC
CSVEVTGGGYTF
>.|TRBV16|.|TRBJ2-3
TGTGCCAGCAGCCCGGCGGCCACAGATACGCAGTATTTT
CASSPAATDTQYF
>TRBD1|TRBV19|.|TRBJ1-2
TGTGCCAGTAGTATTCAGGGGATTGGGACAGGGGACGACTTTGGCTACACCTTC
CASSIQGIGTGDDFGYTF
>.|TRBV30|.|TRBJ2-7
TGTGCCTGGAGCAAGGAGACTCCCGCGGATTACGAGCAGTACTTC
CAWSKETPADYEQYF
>TRBD2|TRBV11-2|.|TRBJ2-1
TGTGCCAGCAGCTCCATAGCGGGGGAGTTCGGTGAGCAGTTCTTC
CASSSIAGEFGEQFF
>.|TRBV5-4|.|TRBJ2-6
TGTGCCAGCAGCAAGGCAGGGATGGGCTCTGGGGCCAACGTCCTGACTTTC
CASSKAGMGSGANVLTF
>.|TRBV2|.|TRBJ1-3
TGTGCCAGCAAGAGGAGGAAGGAAAACACCATATATTTT
CASKRRKENTIYF
>.|TRBV4-1|.|TRBJ2-1
TGCGCCAGCAGCCAAGACGGGACTGCCTACAATGAGCAGTTCTTC
CASSQDGTAYNEQFF
>.|TRBV5-6|.|TRBJ1-5
TGTGCCAGCAGCTTGCGCAGATCAAATCAGCCCCAGCATTTT
CASSLRRSNQPQHF
>.|TRBV7-8|.|TRBJ2-7
TGTGCCAGCAGCTTCAGCGGCGGGGAGTGGCCCGAGCAGTACTTC
CASSFSGGEWPEQYF
>TRBD1|TRBV5-1|many|TRBJ1-1
TGCGCCAGCAGCCTCCGGGGACAGGGGGCTGGAAACACTGAAGCTTTCTTT
CASSLRGQGAGNTEAFF
>.|TRBV7-9|.|TRBJ1-1
TGTGCCAGCAGCTGGGCCACTGAAGCTTTCTTT
CASSWATEAFF
>TRBD2|TRBV5-4|.|TRBJ2-1
TGTGCCAGCAGAGGACTAGCGGGGGGCTCTGCGGATGAGCAGTTCTTC
CASRGLAGGSADEQFF
>.|TRBV21-1|.|TRBJ1-2
TGTGCCAGCAGCATAAGGACAGCGTCCTATGGCTACACCTTC
CASSIRTASYGYTF
>TRBD2|TRBV5-1|.|TRBJ2-1
TGCGCCAGCGGACTAGCCGGTCAGAATGAGCAGTTCTTC
CASGLAGQNEQFF
>.|TRBV27|.|TRBJ2-7
TGTGCCAGCAGTTTACTCGCAGGATACTACGAGCAGTACTTC
CASSLLAGYYEQYF
>.|TRBV25-1|.|TRBJ1-6
TGTGCCAGCAGTCCTCATCTGGGAGACTATAATTCACCCCTCCACTTT
CASSPHLGDYNSPLHF
>.|TRBV11-3|.|TRBJ2-7
TGTGCCAGCAGCTTAGGCCCTGAACGGGTGCAGTACTTC
CASSLGPERVQYF
>TRBD1|TRBV30|.|TRBJ1-5
TGTGCCTGGAGTGTAGCCCGCACAGGGGGTCAGCCCCAGCATTTT
CAWSVARTGGQPQHF
>TRBD1|TRBV25-1|.|TRBJ1-6
TGTGCCAGCAGTGCCGCCGGGACAGGGGAACATTCACCCCTCCACTTT
CASSAAGTGEHSPLHF
>TRBD2|TRBV2|.|TRBJ2-5
TGTGCCAGCACTACTAGCGGGCTGGAGACCCAGTACTTC
CASTTSGLETQYF
>.|TRBV25-1|few|TRBJ1-6
TGTGCCAGCAGGGCCGAGGGGGTACAGGCACCCCTCCACTTT
CASRAEGVQAPLHF
>.|TRBV19|.|TRBJ2-7
TGTGCCAGTAGTATGAACGGAGAGCTCTACGAGCAGTACTTC
CASSMNGELYEQYF
>.|TRBV29-1|few|TRBJ1-1
TGCAGTGCTGGCCCAGGGGTTGTGACTGAAGCTTTCTTT
CSAGPGVVTEAFF
>.|TRBV7-2|.|TRBJ2-2
TGTGCCACTTCCTCGGGGGGCGGGCCCGGGGAGCTGTTTTTT
CATSSGGGPGELFF
>.|TRBV6-6|.|TRBJ2-2
TGTGCCAGCAGCCAAACAGGGTCCGGGGAGCTGTTTTTT
CASSQTGSGELFF
>.|TRBV4-2|.|TRBJ2-7
TGTGCCAGCAGCCAAGATGAGGGCGAGCAGTACTTC
CASSQDEGEQYF
>TRBD1|TRBV19|few|TRBJ1-2
TGTGCCAGTAGTTCGGACAGGAGATATGGCTACACCTTC
CASSSDRRYGYTF
>TRBD1|TRBV7-2|.|TRBJ1-5
TGTGCCAGCAGCTCACAGGGGGCGGGTCAGCCCCAGCATTTT
CASSSQGAGQPQHF
>TRBD1|TRBV7-6|.|TRBJ2-5
TGTGCCAGCAGCATCAGGGGGCAAGAGACCCAGTACTTC
CASSIRGQETQYF
>.|TRBV6-6|.|TRBJ2-7
TGTGCCAGCAGTCAGACAGATGAGCAGTACTTC
CASSQTDEQYF
>TRBD1|TRBV5-6|few|TRBJ1-4
TGTGCCAGCAGCTCAACCGGGACAGGGATTCCCCGAAGTAATGAAAAACTGTTTTTT
CASSSTGTGIPRSNEKLFF
>.|TRBV2|.|TRBJ1-1
TGTGCCAGCCTACTCAGGGGGAACACTGAAGCTTTCTTT
CASLLRGNTEAFF
>TRBD1|TRBV30|.|TRBJ2-5
TGTGCCTGGAGGGTACAGGGGTTGTCGTTCGGAGAGACCCAGTACTTC
CAWRVQGLSFGETQYF
>.|TRBV30|.|TRBJ1-2
TGTGCCTGGAGTACAGGGTGTAGCTACACCTTC
CAWSTGCSYTF
>.|TRBV2|few|TRBJ2-3
TGTGCCAGCAGTGAAACAGGAAACACAGATACGCAGTATTTT
CASSETGNTDTQYF
>TRBD1|TRBV2|.|TRBJ2-5
TGTGCCAGCAGTGATAGAGGGGGCTATGAGACCCAGTACTTC
CASSDRGGYETQYF
>TRBD1|TRBV5-1|.|TRBJ2-5
TGCGCCAGCATGAGGGGGCGCTTGTACCAAGAGACCCAGTACTTC
CASMRGRLYQETQYF
>.|TRBV20-1|.|TRBJ1-2
TGCAGTGCTGAACCCCCAGATGGCTACACCTTC
CSAEPPDGYTF
>TRBD1|TRBV5-6|once|TRBJ1-2
TGTGCCAGCAGCATGGGGACAGGGAGTGGCTACACCTTC
CASSMGTGSGYTF